Listed below are T cell receptor beta chains from one sample, sequenced in a study of cytomegalovirus exposure and HLA in healthy donors. Libraries were prepared by immunoSEQ multiplex PCR; TCRdb keeps only in-frame clonotypes and omits some of them. The sample has about 130,000 clones; about two thirds are singletons. The sample taken for sequencing was PBMCs. The receptors come from a woman aged 60-75 years in good health and CMV-seropositive. Each CDR3 is given with its conserved first and last residue. D genes are given only for firm matches. Size is omitted from some rows. Given values are once, few, many or a class for expanded clones.

clone_size,j_call,d_call,v_call,cdr3_length,cdr3_nt,cdr3_aa
few,TRBJ2-1,.,TRBV11-2,14,TGTGCCAGCAGCCCCAGGACACTCAGGGATGAGCAGTTCTTC,CASSPRTLRDEQFF
.,TRBJ1-1,.,TRBV18,13,TGTGCCAGCTCACTCCCTGGAGGTGCTGAAGCTTTCTTT,CASSLPGGAEAFF
.,TRBJ2-7,.,TRBV20-1,11,TGCAGTGCTAGTGACGGGGGCGAGCAGTACTTC,CSASDGGEQYF
few,TRBJ1-4,TRBD1,TRBV19,15,TGTGCCAGTACCCCATTAGGACAGGGCGGTGAAAAACTGTTTTTT,CASTPLGQGGEKLFF
.,TRBJ2-3,.,TRBV21-1,15,TGTGCCAGCAGCAACCGACAGGGAGGCACAGATACGCAGTATTTT,CASSNRQGGTDTQYF
.,TRBJ1-5,TRBD1,TRBV18,16,TGTGCCAGCTCACCGGGGACAGGGGTTAGCAATCAGCCCCAGCATTTT,CASSPGTGVSNQPQHF
.,TRBJ1-5,.,TRBV21-1,14,TGTGCCAGCAGCGGAATGGACAGGGCTCAGCCCCAGCATTTT,CASSGMDRAQPQHF
.,TRBJ1-5,TRBD1,TRBV5-1,14,TGCGCCAGCAGCTTGGGGGACAGGGAGGCCGTTCAGCATTTT,CASSLGDREAVQHF
once,TRBJ1-2,TRBD1,TRBV27,15,TGTGCCAGCAGCCTCCGACAGGGTTATAACTATGGCTACACCTTC,CASSLRQGYNYGYTF
.,TRBJ2-3,.,TRBV19,17,TGTGCCAGTAGTAAAGTCGCCCGCCTTAAGGAGGCAGATACGCAGTATTTT,CASSKVARLKEADTQYF
once,TRBJ1-1,.,TRBV11-3,13,TGTGCCAGCAGTCCCCAGGGTGAGACTGAAGCTTTCTTT,CASSPQGETEAFF
.,TRBJ1-1,.,TRBV21-1,14,TGTGCCAGGATTTACAGAGAAGAACAGACTGAAGCTTTCTTT,CARIYREEQTEAFF
.,TRBJ2-1,.,TRBV27,15,TGTGCCAGCAGTTTCCCCGGGAGCTCCTACAATGAGCAGTTCTTC,CASSFPGSSYNEQFF
few,TRBJ1-3,TRBD1,TRBV10-3,14,TGTGCCATCAGATTGACAGGGGATGGAAACACCATATATTTT,CAIRLTGDGNTIYF
.,TRBJ1-1,.,TRBV11-1,15,TGTGCCAGCAGCCCCCGCCCTTCGGGGGACACTGAAGCTTTCTTT,CASSPRPSGDTEAFF
.,TRBJ1-3,TRBD1,TRBV9,15,TGTGCCAGCAGCGCCCGACAGGGAGCTGGAAACACCATATATTTT,CASSARQGAGNTIYF
.,TRBJ1-5,.,TRBV15,17,TGTGCCACCAGCAGAGATGGGATTACAGGGATCGTCCAGCCCCAGCATTTT,CATSRDGITGIVQPQHF
.,TRBJ2-3,TRBD1,TRBV2,14,TGTGCCAGCGGCCGGGACAGAAGCACAGATACGCAGTATTTT,CASGRDRSTDTQYF
.,TRBJ2-6,TRBD1,TRBV10-3,15,TGTGCCATTGGGACAGGGGAGGCTGGGGCCAACGTCCTGACTTTC,CAIGTGEAGANVLTF
once,TRBJ2-7,.,TRBV7-8,19,TGTGCCAGCAGCTACCCCGATCGGGAAAGATTTAGTATCTCCTACGAGCAGTACTTC,CASSYPDRERFSISYEQYF
once,TRBJ2-3,TRBD1,TRBV10-1,15,TGCGCCAGCAGTGAAGGGGGACAGGGGTTAGATACGCAGTATTTT,CASSEGGQGLDTQYF
.,TRBJ2-2,.,TRBV6-1,14,TGTGCCAGCAGTCCCACAGTGAACACCGGGGAGCTGTTTTTT,CASSPTVNTGELFF
.,TRBJ2-2,.,TRBV4-2,15,TGTGCCAGCAGCCAAGGGATTGGGAGGACCGGGGAGCTGTTTTTT,CASSQGIGRTGELFF
.,TRBJ2-3,TRBD2,TRBV7-9,16,TGTGCCAGCAGCTCCCCTAGCGGGGGGGCGTCAGATACGCAGTATTTT,CASSSPSGGASDTQYF
.,TRBJ1-2,.,TRBV7-9,15,TGTTCCAGCAGCCCCCGTCGAGGGTACAGCTATGGCTACACCTTC,CSSSPRRGYSYGYTF
once,TRBJ2-1,TRBD1,TRBV7-2,15,TGTGCCAGCAGCTTAGGGACAGGGTCTTGGAATGAGCAGTTCTTC,CASSLGTGSWNEQFF